This paragraph reports one T cell receptor (beta chain). Its antigen remains unidentified. Sample time point: patch test 2, 6 weeks after DPC sensitization. Treatment specified: therapeutic diphenylcyclopropenone sensitization with weekly scalp DPC. The record originates from a study of human T cells and chemical hapten exposure. TCRdb re-called the RACE reads through MiXCR, storing one row per CDR3 protein. The table shows 110,000 or so distinct CDR3 sequences, with about a tenth occurring only once. Notes on the study in general: The formation of large CDR3 similarity clusters by expanded TCRs significantly exceeded that of controls.

The germline V gene has CDR1 LNHDA and CDR2 SQIVND (reference sequence). The CDR3 is 16 residues long. Deletions cut 6 bases from V and 3 bases from J, with 18 bases between. The chain carries TRBV19 and TRBJ1-5; no clear D gene. This TCR was recovered from a woman aged 40 to 50 with alopecia areata. Some clones in this sample may be carry-over from other donors' samples. Sequencing was performed on whole blood, taken in connection with sensitization to the hapten diphenylcyclopropenone (DPC). The CDR3 DNA sequence: TGTGCCAGTAGCAGGAACTTAAATGTTGCCAATCAGCCCCAGCATTTT. Protein product: CASSRNLNVANQPQHF.